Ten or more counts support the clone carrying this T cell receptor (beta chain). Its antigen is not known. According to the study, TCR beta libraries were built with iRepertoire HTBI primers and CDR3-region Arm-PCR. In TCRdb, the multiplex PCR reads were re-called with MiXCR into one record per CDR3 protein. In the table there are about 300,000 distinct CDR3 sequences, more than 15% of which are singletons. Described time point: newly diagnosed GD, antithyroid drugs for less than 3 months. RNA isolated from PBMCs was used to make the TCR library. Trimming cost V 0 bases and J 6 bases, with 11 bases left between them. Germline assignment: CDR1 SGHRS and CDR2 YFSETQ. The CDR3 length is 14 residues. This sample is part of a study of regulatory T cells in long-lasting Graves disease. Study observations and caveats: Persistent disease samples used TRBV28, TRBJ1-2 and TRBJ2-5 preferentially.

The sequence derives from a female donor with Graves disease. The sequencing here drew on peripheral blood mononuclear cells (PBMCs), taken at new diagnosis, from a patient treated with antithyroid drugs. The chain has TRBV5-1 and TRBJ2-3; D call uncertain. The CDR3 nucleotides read TGCGCCAGCAGCTTGGTTCCAAAAGGGGATACGCAGTATTTT. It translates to CASSLVPKGDTQYF.